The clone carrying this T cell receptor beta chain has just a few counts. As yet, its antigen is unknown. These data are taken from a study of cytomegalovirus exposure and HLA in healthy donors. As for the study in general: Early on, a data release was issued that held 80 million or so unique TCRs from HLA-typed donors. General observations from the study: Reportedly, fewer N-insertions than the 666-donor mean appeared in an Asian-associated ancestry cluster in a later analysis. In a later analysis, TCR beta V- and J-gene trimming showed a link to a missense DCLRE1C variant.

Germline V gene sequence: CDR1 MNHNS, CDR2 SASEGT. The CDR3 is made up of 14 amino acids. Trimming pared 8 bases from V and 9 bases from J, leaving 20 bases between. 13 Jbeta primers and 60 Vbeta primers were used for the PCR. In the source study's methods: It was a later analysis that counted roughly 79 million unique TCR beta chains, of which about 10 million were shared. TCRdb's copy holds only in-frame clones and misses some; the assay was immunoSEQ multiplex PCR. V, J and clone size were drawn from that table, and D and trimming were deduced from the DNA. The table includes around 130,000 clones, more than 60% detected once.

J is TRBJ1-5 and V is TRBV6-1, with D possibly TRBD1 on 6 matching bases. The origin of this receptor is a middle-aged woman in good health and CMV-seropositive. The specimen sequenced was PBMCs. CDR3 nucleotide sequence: TGTGCCAGCCGGCAGGGGTTCCCTATGGGGCCCCAGCATTTT. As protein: CASRQGFPMGPQHF.